These 30 T cell receptor beta chains came from one sample sequenced in a study of CD8+ T cells in alopecia areata. RNA was extracted and reverse transcribed into cDNA as the sequencing template. Assay used: immunoSEQ multiplex PCR; TCRdb lists only in-frame clones, some missing. The repertoire holds about 200,000 clones, roughly 50% seen once, with 4.5% to 6% in the top ten. What was sequenced was CD8+ T cells sorted from blood. Receptors were obtained from a human donor in good health.

This clone was seen more than once but under ten times. V is TRBV4-1 and J is TRBJ2-3, with D perhaps matching TRBD1 (5 bases). Looked up from germline, CDR1 is MGHRA and CDR2 is YSYEKL. The CDR3 is made up of 14 amino acids. V was cut by 6 bases and J by 3 bases, with 13 bases left in between. The CDR3 nucleotides are TGCGCCAGCAGTCCCAGCAGGGAAACAGATACGCAGTATTTT. As protein: CASSPSRETDTQYF.

Here the CDR3 reads CASSLETKGTEAFF. Written as DNA, the CDR3 is TGCGCCAGCAGCTTGGAAACAAAAGGGACTGAAGCTTTCTTT. The J gene is TRBJ1-1, the V gene TRBV5-1; the D is unclear. Germline V gives CDR1 SGHRS, CDR2 YFSETQ. Trimming cost V 0 bases and J 5 bases, with 11 bases left between them. The CDR3 is 14 residues long.

This clone has only a few counts. The genes are TRBV7-8 and TRBJ2-5, with unresolved D. With 6 bases removed from V and 4 bases from J, the gap between germline ends came to 12 bases. CDR1 and CDR2 (germline): SGHVS, FQNEAQ. The CDR3 contains 13 residues. CDR3 loop: CASSPPTGETQYF. The CDR3 coding sequence is TGTGCCAGCAGTCCACCTACTGGAGAGACCCAGTACTTC.

This clone was seen only a few times. The V and J genes are TRBV12-5 and TRBJ2-3; 8 nucleotides line up with TRBD1. The CDR3 loop spans 16 amino acids. After removal of 0 bases from V and 3 bases from J, the junction contained 5 bases not matched to a gene. Germline V gives CDR1 LGHNT, CDR2 FRNRAP. The CDR3 nucleotides read TGTGCTAGTGGTTTGGTAGGACAGGGACAGACAGATACGCAGTATTTT. Translation: CASGLVGQGQTDTQYF.

The V gene is TRBV5-1, the J gene TRBJ2-5; 8 bases fit TRBD2. Germline V gene data show CDR1 as SGHRS and CDR2 as YFSETQ. The CDR3 consists of 16 residues. Trimming took 2 bases from V and 5 from J; bases not matched to a gene: 11. The CDR3, as DNA: TGCGCCAGCAGCTTAACAGGGTTAGCGGGGATGGAGACCCAGTACTTC. It translates to CASSLTGLAGMETQYF.

V is TRBV30 and J is TRBJ2-7; D might be TRBD2 (7 bases). Trimming cost V 5 bases and J 7 bases, with 9 bases left between them. The germline CDR1 and CDR2 sequences are GTSNPN and SVGIG (reference sequence). There are 10 residues in the CDR3. The chain's CDR3 is CAWGGAEQYF. CDR3 bases: TGTGCCTGGGGGGGGGCGGAGCAGTACTTC.

This chain joins TRBV5-6 and TRBJ2-4, with a possible D match to TRBD1 (5 bases). With 4 bases removed from V and 0 bases from J, the gap between germline ends came to 11 bases. This CDR3 has 15 amino acids. Germline-derived CDR1 and CDR2 are SGHDT and YYEEEE. The CDR3 DNA is TGTGCCAGCAGCCTGACAGCCCTAGCCAAAAACATTCAGTACTTC. It yields the protein CASSLTALAKNIQYF. Looking up the rest from reference TRBV5-6 and TRBJ2-4 gives the full variable domain: DAGVTQSPTHLIKTRGQQVTLRCSPKSGHDTVSWYQQALGQGPQFIFQYYEEEERQRGNFPDRFSGHQFPNYSSELNVNALLLGDSALYLCASSLTALAKNIQYFGAGTRLSVL.

This clone was seen once. The chain joins TRBV29-1 to TRBJ2-3; D gene ambiguous. Germline CDR1 reads SQVTM; CDR2 reads ANQGSEA. The CDR3 runs to 13 residues. The V and J ends lost 4 bases and 0 bases respectively, with 8 bases between them. The CDR3 region has the DNA TGCAGCGTTGTGTCGGCTAGCACAGATACGCAGTATTTT. Residues: CSVVSASTDTQYF.

V usage is TRBV27 and J usage is TRBJ1-2; D might be TRBD1 (6 bases). Germline V gene sequence: CDR1 MNHEY, CDR2 SMNVEV (reference sequence). Between the trimmed V and J ends, which lost 1 base and 4 bases, there was a span of 13 bases. CDR3 length: 15 residues. CDR3 bases: TGTGCCAGCAGTTTATTCGGGGGGCCGAGCTATGGCTACACCTTC. This encodes CASSLFGGPSYGYTF.

This clone turned up a few times. V is TRBV29-1 and J is TRBJ2-1, with D perhaps matching TRBD2 (6 bases). The V end was cut by 7 bases, the J end by 6 bases, with 7 bases between. The CDR3 totals 10 residues. CDR1 is SQVTM and CDR2 is ANQGSEA in the germline V gene. CDR3 region: CSGGANEQFF. In DNA, the CDR3 is TGCAGCGGCGGGGCCAATGAGCAGTTCTTC.

This clone was counted once. This chain joins TRBV2 and TRBJ1-2; D perhaps matches TRBD1 (5 bases). Trimming cost V 1 base and J 4 bases, with 10 bases left between them. The CDR3 covers 14 residues. In germline, CDR1 is SNHLY, CDR2 FYNNEI. CDR3 in DNA: TGTGCCAGCAGTGAAGGGCAGGGACCCTATGGCTACACCTTC. This sequence encodes CASSEGQGPYGYTF.

The genes are TRBV6-1 and TRBJ1-1, with D possibly matching TRBD1 (5 bases). V dropped 3 bases and J dropped 1 base, with 15 bases sitting between them. Germline V gene lookup returns CDR1 MNHNS and CDR2 SASEGT. The length of the CDR3 is 16 residues. The CDR3 DNA reads TGTGCCAGCAGTGATCCACAGGTAAAGGGGAACACTGAAGCTTTCTTT. Translation: CASSDPQVKGNTEAFF.

A remark on this clone: Different DNA sequences within this sample yield the same CDR3. V gene TRBV7-9 combines with J gene TRBJ2-7; maybe TRBD2 (5 bases). The CDR3 has 11 residues. Trimming removed 5 bases from V and 4 bases from J, with 6 bases in between. From germline, CDR1 is SEHNR and CDR2 FQNEAQ (reference sequence). The CDR3 sequence is CASSPGYEQYF. CDR3 bases: TGTGCCAGCAGCCCGGGGTACGAGCAGTACTTC.

CDR3 sequence: CASTPQGQGSSNYGYTF. CDR3 DNA sequence: TGTGCCAGCACCCCCCAGGGACAGGGGTCGTCCAACTATGGCTACACCTTC. This chain uses TRBV2 with TRBJ1-2, with 10 bases that match TRBD1. The CDR3 length is 17 residues. Per the germline V gene, CDR1 is SNHLY and CDR2 is FYNNEI. The V gene end was trimmed by 7 bases and the J gene end by 2 bases; junction bases not matched to a gene: 13.

The rearrangement joins TRBV4-1 to TRBJ1-2, with D tentatively TRBD1 (5 bases). The V gene lost 2 bases and the J gene lost 5 bases, with 15 bases spanning the gap. CDR3 length equals 15 residues. Germline V lookup: CDR1 MGHRA, CDR2 YSYEKL. DNA of the CDR3: TGCGCCAGCAGCCAAAGGGACCCCGGGCGGTATGGCTACACCTTC. Translation gives CASSQRDPGRYGYTF.

This sequence joins TRBV7-7 and TRBJ2-2; 9 positions agree with TRBD2. The CDR3 length is 14 residues. Germline CDR1 SSHAT, CDR2 FNYEAQ (reference sequence). Unmatched junction bases numbered 8, after V lost 11 bases and J lost 4 bases. As DNA, the CDR3 is TGTGCCGCGACGGGGACTAGCATCACCGGGGAGCTGTTTTTT. Encoded protein: CAATGTSITGELFF.

The chain links TRBV7-9 to TRBJ2-3; 7 bases fit TRBD1. Unmatched junction bases numbered 8, after V lost 5 bases and J lost 3 bases. Germline loops: CDR1 SEHNR, CDR2 FQNEAQ (reference sequence). The CDR3 has 15 amino acids. The chain's CDR3 is CASSLFDRVTDTQYF. CDR3 sequence (DNA): TGTGCCAGCAGCCTATTCGACAGGGTAACAGATACGCAGTATTTT.

This clone was seen a few times. The chain couples TRBV4-1 to TRBJ2-1; D ambiguous. The germline V and J ends were trimmed by 2 bases and 8 bases, with 13 bases remaining between them. This CDR3 spans 14 amino acids. In germline, CDR1 is MGHRA, CDR2 YSYEKL. Written as DNA, the CDR3 is TGCGCCAGCAGCCAAACCGCCGGGTACGATGAGCAGTTCTTC. It yields the protein CASSQTAGYDEQFF.

This clone occurred a few times. The chain recombines TRBV29-1 with TRBJ1-1; tentative D call: TRBD1 (6 bases). Trimming took off 4 bases at V and 3 bases at J, with 9 bases between the two ends. CDR3 length equals 12 residues. From germline, CDR1 is SQVTM and CDR2 ANQGSEA. The CDR3, as DNA: TGCAGCGTTGTAGGGGGGGACACTGAAGCTTTCTTT. It specifies CSVVGGDTEAFF.

The genes are TRBV5-1 and TRBJ1-1; D perhaps matches TRBD1 (6 bases). Trimming removed 6 bases at V and 4 bases at J, with 16 bases between. This CDR3 contains 14 residues. Germline values: CDR1 SGHRS, CDR2 YFSETQ. The chain's CDR3 is CASTSPRGPTEAFF. The CDR3 DNA follows: TGCGCCAGCACGTCTCCCAGGGGACCCACTGAAGCTTTCTTT.

The rearrangement joins TRBV7-2 to TRBJ2-1, with D perhaps TRBD2 (5 bases). This CDR3 spans 15 amino acids. Germline-derived CDR1 and CDR2 are SGHTA and FQGNSA. With 5 bases removed from V and 7 bases from J, the gap between germline ends came to 18 bases. The CDR3 region is CASSQDGLALNEQFF. The CDR3 coding sequence is TGTGCCAGCAGCCAAGACGGCCTAGCTTTGAATGAGCAGTTCTTC.

The sample holds one count of this clone. The rearrangement links TRBV6-1 to TRBJ1-1; 7 bases agree with TRBD1. The CDR3 extends over 15 amino acids. Per the germline V gene, CDR1 is MNHNS and CDR2 is SASEGT. V trimming: 11 bases; J trimming: 1 base; junction bases outside the gene matches: 13. The CDR3 sequence is CALTGIRDGNTEAFF. The CDR3 nucleotides are TGTGCCCTGACAGGGATAAGGGATGGGAACACTGAAGCTTTCTTT.

Regarding this clone: A read error may be the cause here, since a much bigger clone is one base away. The gene calls are TRBV7-8 and TRBJ1-1; TRBD1 matches at 7 bases. Germline lookup yields CDR1 SGHVS and CDR2 FQNEAQ. This CDR3 is built from 13 residues. The ends lost 4 bases at V and 1 base at J; junction bases unmatched: 0. The CDR3 DNA is TGTGCCAGCAGCTGGACAGGGAACACTGAAGCTTTCTTT. Amino acid sequence: CASSWTGNTEAFF. Complete variable domain (other parts from reference TRBV7-8 and TRBJ1-1): GAGVSQSPRYKVAKRGQDVALRCDPISGHVSLFWYQQALGQGPEFLTYFQNEAQLDKSGLPSDRFFAERPEGSVSTLKIQRTQQEDSAVYLCASSWTGNTEAFFGQGTRLTVV.

V usage is TRBV6-6 and J usage is TRBJ2-5; unclear D gene. There are 13 residues in the CDR3. V dropped 6 bases and J dropped 2 bases, with 10 bases sitting between them. CDR1 is MNHNY and CDR2 is SVGAGI in the germline V gene (reference sequence). CDR3 coding DNA: TGTGCCAGCAGCGACGGTGTGCAAGAGACCCAGTACTTC. This sequence encodes CASSDGVQETQYF.

V and J are TRBV11-2 and TRBJ2-5; perhaps TRBD2 as D (5 bases). From germline, CDR1 is SGHAT and CDR2 FQNNGV. The CDR3 contains 15 residues. Trimming shortened V by 1 base and J by 3 bases, and 12 bases separated the two germline ends. The CDR3 protein is CASSLVGVGKETQYF. CDR3 bases: TGTGCCAGCAGCTTAGTCGGGGTAGGGAAAGAGACCCAGTACTTC.

In this sample, this clone turned up a few times. This chain uses TRBV29-1 with TRBJ2-7; D is unclear. Trimming cost V 4 bases and J 2 bases, with 9 bases left between them. CDR1 is SQVTM, CDR2 ANQGSEA, per germline. The CDR3 is 12 residues long. This CDR3 reads CSVGQSTYEQYF. The DNA of the CDR3 is TGCAGCGTTGGGCAGTCCACCTACGAGCAGTACTTC.

The chain uses TRBV15 and TRBJ2-1, with D possibly TRBD2 on 5 matching bases. V was cut by 8 bases and J by 7 bases, with 15 bases left in between. The CDR3 runs to 13 residues. From germline, CDR1 is LNHNV and CDR2 YYDKDF (reference sequence). CDR3 sequence: CATGLRVWNEQFF. CDR3 DNA sequence: TGTGCCACCGGGTTGAGGGTGTGGAATGAGCAGTTCTTC.

Comments on this clone: The sample contains more than one DNA sequence encoding this CDR3. The chain recombines TRBV29-1 with TRBJ2-1, with a tentative D call TRBD2 (6 bases). Germline loops: CDR1 SQVTM, CDR2 ANQGSEA. V was trimmed by 2 bases and J by 2 bases, leaving 7 bases between them. The length of the CDR3 is 13 residues. The CDR3 DNA is TGCAGCGTTGAAACGGGGGCCTACAATGAGCAGTTCTTC. Translating it yields CSVETGAYNEQFF.

This chain uses TRBV5-1 with TRBJ2-1; the match to TRBD2 covers 10 bases. From germline, CDR1 is SGHRS and CDR2 YFSETQ. Trimming took 2 bases from V and 1 from J; bases not matched to a gene: 9. The CDR3 is made up of 18 amino acids. The CDR3: CASSLAGGPLSSYNEQFF. DNA of the CDR3: TGCGCCAGCAGCTTAGCGGGGGGGCCGCTTTCATCCTACAATGAGCAGTTCTTC.

This clone was seen a few times. Other DNA sequences from this sample encode an identical CDR3 as well. The gene calls are TRBV29-1 and TRBJ2-7, with unresolved D. Germline V gives CDR1 SQVTM, CDR2 ANQGSEA. The germline V and J ends were trimmed by 2 bases and 3 bases, with 8 bases remaining between them. This CDR3 has 12 residues. Here the CDR3 DNA reads TGCAGCGTTGAAACAAGGGACTACGAGCAGTACTTC. As protein: CSVETRDYEQYF.